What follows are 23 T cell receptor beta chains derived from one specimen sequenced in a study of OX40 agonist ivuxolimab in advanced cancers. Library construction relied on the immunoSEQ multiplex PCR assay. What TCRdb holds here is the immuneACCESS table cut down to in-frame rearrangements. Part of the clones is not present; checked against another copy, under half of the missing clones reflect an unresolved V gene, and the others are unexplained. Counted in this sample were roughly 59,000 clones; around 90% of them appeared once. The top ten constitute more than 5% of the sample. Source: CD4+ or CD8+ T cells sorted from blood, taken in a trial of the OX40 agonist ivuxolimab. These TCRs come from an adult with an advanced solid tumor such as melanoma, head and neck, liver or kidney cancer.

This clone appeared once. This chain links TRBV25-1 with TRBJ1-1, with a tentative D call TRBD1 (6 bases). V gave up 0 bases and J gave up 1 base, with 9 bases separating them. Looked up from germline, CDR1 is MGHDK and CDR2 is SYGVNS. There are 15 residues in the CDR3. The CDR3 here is CASSEYGRGNTEAFF. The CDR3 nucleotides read TGTGCCAGCAGTGAATATGGCAGGGGGAACACTGAAGCTTTCTTT.

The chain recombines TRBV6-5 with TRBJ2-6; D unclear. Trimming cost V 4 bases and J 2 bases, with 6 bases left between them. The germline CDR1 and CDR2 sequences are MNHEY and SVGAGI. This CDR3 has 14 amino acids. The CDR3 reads CASSWSPGANVLTF. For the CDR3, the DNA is TGTGCCAGCAGTTGGTCTCCTGGGGCCAACGTCCTGACTTTC.

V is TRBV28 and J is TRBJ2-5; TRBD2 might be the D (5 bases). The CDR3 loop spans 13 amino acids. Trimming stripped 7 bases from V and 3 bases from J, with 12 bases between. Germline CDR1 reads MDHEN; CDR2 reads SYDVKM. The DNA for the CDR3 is TGTGCCAGCAACTTTGCGGGCGAAGAGACCCAGTACTTC. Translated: CASNFAGEETQYF.

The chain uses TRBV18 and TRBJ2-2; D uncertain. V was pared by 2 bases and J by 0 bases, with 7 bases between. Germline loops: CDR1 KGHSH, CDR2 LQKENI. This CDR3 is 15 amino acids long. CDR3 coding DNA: TGTGCCAGCTCACCAGGCCAGGCGAACACCGGGGAGCTGTTTTTT. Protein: CASSPGQANTGELFF. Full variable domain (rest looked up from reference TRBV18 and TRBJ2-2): NAGVMQNPRHLVRRRGQEARLRCSPMKGHSHVYWYRQLPEEGLKFMVYLQKENIIDESGMPKERFSAEFPKEGPSILRIQQVVRGDSAAYFCASSPGQANTGELFFGEGSRLTVL.

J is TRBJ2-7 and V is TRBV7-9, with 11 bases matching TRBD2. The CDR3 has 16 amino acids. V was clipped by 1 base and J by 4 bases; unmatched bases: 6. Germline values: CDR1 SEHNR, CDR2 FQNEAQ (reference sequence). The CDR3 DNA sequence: TGTGCCAGCAGCTTAGAGGGACTAGCGGTTGGGTACGAGCAGTACTTC. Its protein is CASSLEGLAVGYEQYF.

CDR3 nucleotides: TGCGCCAGCAGCTCCTACCCTGAGGGGACTCTCTACAATGAGCAGTTCTTC. Its protein is CASSSYPEGTLYNEQFF. The rearrangement uses TRBV5-1 and TRBJ2-1, with a weak D call TRBD2 (6 bases). Germline V lookup: CDR1 SGHRS, CDR2 YFSETQ. Trimming cost V 3 bases and J 3 bases, with 19 bases left between them. CDR3 size: 17 residues.

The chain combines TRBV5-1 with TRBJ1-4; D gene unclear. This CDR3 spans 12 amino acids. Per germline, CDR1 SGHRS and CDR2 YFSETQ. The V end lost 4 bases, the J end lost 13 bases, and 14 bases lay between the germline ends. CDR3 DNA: TGCGCCAGCAGCCGACCCCGCGGGAGACTGTTTTTT. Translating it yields CASSRPRGRLFF.

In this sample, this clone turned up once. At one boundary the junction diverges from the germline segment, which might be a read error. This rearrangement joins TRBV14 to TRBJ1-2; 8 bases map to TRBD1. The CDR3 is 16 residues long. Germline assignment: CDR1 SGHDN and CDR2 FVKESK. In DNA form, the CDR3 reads TGTGCCAGCAGCCTCCGACAAACCTCTGGACAGGGCCGGAACCCCTTC. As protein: CASSLRQTSGQGRNPF.

The CDR3 sequence is CATSMFTEAFF. The CDR3 DNA follows: TGTGCCACCTCGATGTTTACTGAAGCTTTCTTT. This chain joins TRBV6-5 and TRBJ1-1; no clear D gene. This CDR3 is 11 amino acids long. The V gene's germline CDR1 is MNHEY and CDR2 SVGAGI. Between the trimmed V and J ends, which lost 10 bases and 5 bases, there was a span of 11 bases.

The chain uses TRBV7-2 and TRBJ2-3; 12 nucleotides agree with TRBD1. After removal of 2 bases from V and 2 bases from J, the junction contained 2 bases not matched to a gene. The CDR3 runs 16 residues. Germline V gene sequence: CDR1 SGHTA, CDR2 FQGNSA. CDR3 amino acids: CASSLQGQGATDTQYF. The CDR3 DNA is TGTGCCAGCAGCTTACAGGGACAGGGGGCCACAGATACGCAGTATTTT.

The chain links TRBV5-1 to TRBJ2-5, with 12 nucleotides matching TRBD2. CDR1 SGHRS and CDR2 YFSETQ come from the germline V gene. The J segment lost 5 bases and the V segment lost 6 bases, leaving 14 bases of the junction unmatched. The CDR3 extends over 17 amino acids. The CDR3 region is CASTPSSGRASGETQYF. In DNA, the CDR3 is TGCGCCAGCACCCCTTCTAGCGGGAGGGCCTCTGGTGAGACCCAGTACTTC.

CDR3 in DNA: TGTGCCAGCAGCTCGCAGGACCGGGGCAATGAGCAGTTCTTC. Translation gives CASSSQDRGNEQFF. The V gene is TRBV7-2, the J gene TRBJ2-1; a weak D match, TRBD2 (5 bases). This CDR3 spans 14 amino acids. The germline V gene has CDR1 SGHTA and CDR2 FQGNSA. The V and J ends lost 4 bases and 6 bases respectively, with 13 bases between them.

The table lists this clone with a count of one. The CDR3 here is CASSLGLAENTEAFF. In nucleotides, the CDR3 is TGTGCCAGCAGCTTAGGGCTAGCGGAGAACACTGAAGCTTTCTTT. This chain joins TRBV11-3 and TRBJ1-1; no clear D. The CDR3 has 15 amino acids. The V gene's germline CDR1 is SGHNT and CDR2 YENEEA. The V end lost 1 base, the J end lost 1 base, and 10 bases lay between the germline ends.

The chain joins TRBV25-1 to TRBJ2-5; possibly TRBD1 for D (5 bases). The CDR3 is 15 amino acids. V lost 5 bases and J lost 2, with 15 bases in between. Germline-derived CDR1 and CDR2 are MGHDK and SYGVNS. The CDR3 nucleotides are TGTGCCAGCAGTAGGGGCGGCACGGATCAAGAGACCCAGTACTTC. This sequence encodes CASSRGGTDQETQYF.

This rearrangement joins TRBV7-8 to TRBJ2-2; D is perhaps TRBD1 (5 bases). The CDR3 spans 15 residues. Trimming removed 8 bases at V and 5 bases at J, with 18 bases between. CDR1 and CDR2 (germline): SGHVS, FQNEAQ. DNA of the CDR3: TGTGCCAGCGGGGAAGCCCAGGGTCGAACCGGGGAGCTGTTTTTT. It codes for CASGEAQGRTGELFF.

The CDR3 protein is CATSRGLGRRDEKLFF. The CDR3 nucleotides are TGTGCCACCAGCAGAGGTCTCGGGCGAAGAGATGAAAAACTGTTTTTT. The chain combines TRBV15 with TRBJ1-4; D is ambiguous. Trimming pared 1 base from V and 6 bases from J, leaving 15 bases between. In germline, CDR1 is LNHNV, CDR2 YYDKDF (reference sequence). This CDR3 has 16 residues.

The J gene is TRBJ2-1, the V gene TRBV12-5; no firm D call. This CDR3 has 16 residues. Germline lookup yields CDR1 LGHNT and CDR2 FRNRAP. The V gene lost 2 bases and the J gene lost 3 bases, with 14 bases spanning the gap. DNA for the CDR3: TGTGCTAGTGGTTTGTTAAATGGCACCTTCTACAATGAGCAGTTCTTC. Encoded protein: CASGLLNGTFYNEQFF.

CDR3 DNA sequence: TGTGCCAGCAGCTTAAGGGACAGGGTTGTAAGTGGGGCCAATGAGCAGTTCTTC. As protein: CASSLRDRVVSGANEQFF. The rearrangement joins TRBV11-2 to TRBJ2-1; 9 bases align to TRBD1. CDR1 is SGHAT and CDR2 is FQNNGV in the germline V gene. The CDR3 is made up of 18 amino acids. Trimming at V came to 2 bases and at J to 6 bases, leaving 14 bases not matched to a gene.

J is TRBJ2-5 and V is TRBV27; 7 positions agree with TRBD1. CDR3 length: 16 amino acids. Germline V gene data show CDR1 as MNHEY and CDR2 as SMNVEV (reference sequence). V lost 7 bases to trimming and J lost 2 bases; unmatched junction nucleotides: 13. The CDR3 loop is CASNLNRDRLQETQYF. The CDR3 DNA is TGTGCCAGCAACTTGAACCGGGACAGATTACAAGAGACCCAGTACTTC.

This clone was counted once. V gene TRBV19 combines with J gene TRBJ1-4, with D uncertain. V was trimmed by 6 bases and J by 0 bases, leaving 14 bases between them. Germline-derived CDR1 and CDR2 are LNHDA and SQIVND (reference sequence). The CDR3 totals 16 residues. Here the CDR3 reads CASRGALVATNEKLFF. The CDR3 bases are TGTGCCAGTAGAGGCGCATTAGTGGCAACTAATGAAAAACTGTTTTTT.

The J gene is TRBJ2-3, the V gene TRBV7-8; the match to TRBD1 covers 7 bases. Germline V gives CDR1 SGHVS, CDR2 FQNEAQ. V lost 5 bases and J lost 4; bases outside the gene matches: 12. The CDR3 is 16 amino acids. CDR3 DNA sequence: TGTGCCAGCAGCAGCGACAGGGTTGGGCTATCAGATACGCAGTATTTT. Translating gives CASSSDRVGLSDTQYF.

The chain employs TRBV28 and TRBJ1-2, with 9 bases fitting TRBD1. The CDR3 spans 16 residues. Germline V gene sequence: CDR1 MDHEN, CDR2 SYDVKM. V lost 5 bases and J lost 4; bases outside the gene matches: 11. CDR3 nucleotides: TGTGCCAGCAGTCTAGCCGAGGGACAGGGACCCTATGGCTACACCTTC. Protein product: CASSLAEGQGPYGYTF.

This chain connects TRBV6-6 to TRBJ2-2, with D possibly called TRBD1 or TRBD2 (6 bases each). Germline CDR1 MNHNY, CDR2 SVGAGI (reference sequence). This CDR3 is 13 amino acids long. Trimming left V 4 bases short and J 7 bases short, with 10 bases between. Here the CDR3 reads CASSWGAIGELFF. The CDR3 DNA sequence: TGTGCCAGCAGTTGGGGGGCGATCGGGGAGCTGTTTTTT.